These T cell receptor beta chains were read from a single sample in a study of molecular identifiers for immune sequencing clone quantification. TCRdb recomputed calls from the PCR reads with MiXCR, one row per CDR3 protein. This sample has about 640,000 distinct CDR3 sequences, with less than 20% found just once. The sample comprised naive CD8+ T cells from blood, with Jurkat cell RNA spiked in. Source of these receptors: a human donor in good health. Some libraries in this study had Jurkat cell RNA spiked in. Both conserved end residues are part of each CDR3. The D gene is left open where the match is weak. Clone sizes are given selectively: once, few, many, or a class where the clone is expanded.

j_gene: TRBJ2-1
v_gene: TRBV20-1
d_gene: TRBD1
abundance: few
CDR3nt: TGCAGTGCGGGCCCTGGGACAGGTCGGTACAATGAGCAGTTCTTC
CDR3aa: CSAGPGTGRYNEQFF

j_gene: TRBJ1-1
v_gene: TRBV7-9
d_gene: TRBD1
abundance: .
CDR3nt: TGTGCCAGCAGCTCACTTTGGACAGGGGGAAGCACTGAAGCTTTCTTT
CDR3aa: CASSSLWTGGSTEAFF

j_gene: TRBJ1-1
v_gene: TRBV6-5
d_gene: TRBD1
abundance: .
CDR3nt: TGTGCCAGCAGTTCCATCCCGGGACAGAGGAACACTGAAACTTTCTTT
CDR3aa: CASSSIPGQRNTETFF

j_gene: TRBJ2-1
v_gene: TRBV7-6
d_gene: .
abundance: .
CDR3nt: TGTGCCAGCAGCCCCGACAGGCGCCACAATGAGCAGTCCTTC
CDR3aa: CASSPDRRHNEQSF

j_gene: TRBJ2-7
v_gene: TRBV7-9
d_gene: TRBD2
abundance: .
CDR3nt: TGTGCCAGCGGCCCAGGACTAGCGGGAGATTACGAGCAGTACTTC
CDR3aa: CASGPGLAGDYEQYF

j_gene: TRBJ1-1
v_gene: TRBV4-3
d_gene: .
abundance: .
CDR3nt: TGCGCCGGCAGCCAAGAGGTTTATAAGGCAACGGCTTTCTTT
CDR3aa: CAGSQEVYKATAFF

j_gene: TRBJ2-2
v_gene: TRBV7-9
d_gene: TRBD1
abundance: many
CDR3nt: TGTGCCAGCAGCTCCCGAACAAATTCAATCGACAGGGAGAACACCGGGGAGCTGTTTTTT
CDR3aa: CASSSRTNSIDRENTGELFF

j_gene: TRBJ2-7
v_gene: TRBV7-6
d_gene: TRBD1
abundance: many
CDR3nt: TGTGCCAGCAGCTTAGTGTCGGCCAGGGGGAGTTCCTACGAGCAGTACTTC
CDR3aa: CASSLVSARGSSYEQYF

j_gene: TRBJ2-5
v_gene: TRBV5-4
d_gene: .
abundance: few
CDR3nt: TGTGCCAGCAGCCCAGGGGAATTAGGACGAGAGACCCAGTACTTC
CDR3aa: CASSPGELGRETQYF

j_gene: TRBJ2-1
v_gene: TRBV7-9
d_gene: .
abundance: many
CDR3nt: TGTGCCAGCATCACTGCGGTCAATGAGCAGTTCTTC
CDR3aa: CASITAVNEQFF

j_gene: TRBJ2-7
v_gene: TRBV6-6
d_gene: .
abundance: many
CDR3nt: TGTGCCAGCAGTAACATATACGACAGGGGAGGGGAGCAGTACTTC
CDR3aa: CASSNIYDRGGEQYF

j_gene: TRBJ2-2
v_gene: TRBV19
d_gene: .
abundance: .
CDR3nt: TGTGCCAGTAGTATCCAGAACACCGGGGGGCTGTTTTTT
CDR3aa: CASSIQNTGGLFF

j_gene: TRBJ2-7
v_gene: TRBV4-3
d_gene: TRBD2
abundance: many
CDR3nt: TGCGCCAGCAGCCAATTTATAACGGGGGGAACCTACGAGCAGTACTTC
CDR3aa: CASSQFITGGTYEQYF

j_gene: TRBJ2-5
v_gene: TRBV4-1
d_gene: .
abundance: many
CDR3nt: TGCGCCAGCAGCCAAGTAGGGGGACAAGAGACCCAGTACTTC
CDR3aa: CASSQVGGQETQYF

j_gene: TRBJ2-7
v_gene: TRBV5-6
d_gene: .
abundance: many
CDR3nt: TGTGCCAGCAGCTTGGAAGTCCGAGGGATGGGGGAGCAGTACTTC
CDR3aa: CASSLEVRGMGEQYF

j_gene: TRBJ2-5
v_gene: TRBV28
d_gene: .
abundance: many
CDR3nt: TGTGCCAGCACCGTCGGGAGCGGTATCCAAGAGACCCAGTACTTC
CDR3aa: CASTVGSGIQETQYF

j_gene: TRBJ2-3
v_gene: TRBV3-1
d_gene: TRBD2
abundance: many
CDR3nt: TGTGCCAGCAGCCCAACTAGCGGGAGGGGAGATACGCAGTATTTT
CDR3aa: CASSPTSGRGDTQYF

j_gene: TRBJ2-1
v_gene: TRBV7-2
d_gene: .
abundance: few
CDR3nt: TGTGCCAGCAGCTTCGACACCCACAATGAGCAGTTCTTC
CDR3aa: CASSFDTHNEQFF